These 7 T cell receptor beta chains came from one sample sequenced in a study of blood T cell repertoires in COVID-19. The table came from immunoSEQ multiplex PCR; TCRdb's copy has only in-frame clones and leaves some out. This table has approximately 180,000 clones, 87% appearing once. What was sequenced was peripheral blood. These receptors came from a man between 60 and 75 years old with active or convalescent COVID-19.

V and J are TRBV4-1 and TRBJ2-6, with D unclear. Germline values: CDR1 MGHRA, CDR2 YSYEKL. The CDR3 is made up of 14 amino acids. V lost 5 bases, J lost 0 bases, and 5 bases lay in between. The CDR3, as DNA: TGCGCCAGCAGCACCGGCTCTGGGGCCAACGTCCTGACTTTC. Translation gives CASSTGSGANVLTF.

This clone was recorded once. The DNA for the CDR3 is TGCGCCAGCAGCCGGACTAGGGGGCAAGAGACCCAGTACTTC. Protein sequence: CASSRTRGQETQYF. The V gene is TRBV5-1, the J gene TRBJ2-5; possible D gene TRBD2, 7 bases. The germline V and J ends were trimmed by 4 bases and 2 bases, with 12 bases remaining between them. This CDR3 spans 14 amino acids. The germline gives CDR1 SGHRS, CDR2 YFSETQ.

The CDR3 nucleotides read TGTGCCAGCAGCTTGACGGACAGTCGGCGCTATGGCTACACCTTC. Encoded protein: CASSLTDSRRYGYTF. This rearrangement joins TRBV5-5 to TRBJ1-2; tentative D call: TRBD1 (6 bases). The V gene lost 1 base and the J gene lost 4 bases, with 14 bases spanning the gap. Germline assignment: CDR1 SGHKS and CDR2 YYEKEE (reference sequence). The CDR3 covers 15 residues.

The rearrangement uses TRBV4-1 and TRBJ1-2; D gene unclear. This CDR3 region has 15 residues. Trimming left V 4 bases short and J 2 bases short, with 14 bases between. Germline values: CDR1 MGHRA, CDR2 YSYEKL. The CDR3 region is CASSPEQTPNYGYTF. CDR3 DNA: TGCGCCAGCAGCCCGGAACAGACACCCAACTATGGCTACACCTTC.

CDR3 nucleotide sequence: TGCAGCACCTCCGCGGCTAGCGGAGAGACCCAGTACTTC. Encoded protein: CSTSAASGETQYF. The V and J genes are TRBV29-1 and TRBJ2-5; 7 positions agree with TRBD2. There are 13 residues in the CDR3. The germline CDR1 and CDR2 sequences are SQVTM and ANQGSEA. With V trimmed by 8 bases and J by 4 bases, 10 bases remained unmatched.

J is TRBJ2-5 and V is TRBV5-1; possible D gene TRBD1, 6 bases. This CDR3 contains 15 residues. CDR1 is SGHRS, CDR2 YFSETQ, per germline. V was trimmed by 4 bases and J by 3 bases, leaving 16 bases between them. The CDR3 sequence: CASSLSGTNKETQYF. Here the CDR3 DNA reads TGCGCCAGCAGCCTCTCCGGGACAAATAAAGAGACCCAGTACTTC.

The chain combines TRBV19 with TRBJ2-6; a possible D gene is TRBD2 (5 bases). This CDR3 is built from 17 residues. V was trimmed by 2 bases and J by 0 bases, leaving 11 bases between them. Germline V gives CDR1 LNHDA, CDR2 SQIVND (reference sequence). DNA of the CDR3: TGTGCCAGTAGTATAAACGTTGGAGGCTCTGGGGCCAACGTCCTGACTTTC. This gives the protein CASSINVGGSGANVLTF. The variable domain in full, with the rest retrieved from reference TRBV19 and TRBJ2-6, is DGGITQSPKYLFRKEGQNVTLSCEQNLNHDAMYWYRQDPGQGLRLIYYSQIVNDFQKGDIAEGYSVSREKKESFPLTVTSAQKNPTAFYLCASSINVGGSGANVLTFGAGSRLTVL.